Presented here are 30 T cell receptor beta chains from one specimen sequenced in a study of identical twins. Each CDR3 protein gets one entry after TCRdb re-called the 5' RACE reads with MiXCR. The sample consists of some 560,000 distinct CDR3 sequences, more than 9% of them appearing once. This sample was also put to use in a study of yellow fever vaccine responses in identical twins.

Material: PBMCs. The origin of the receptors is a woman between 18 and 29 years old in good health.

The V call is TRBV12-3 or TRBV12-4, the J call TRBJ2-7; TRBD1 agrees at 7 bases. The CDR3 totals 14 residues. The V and J ends lost 5 bases and 2 bases, in that order; junction bases with no gene match: 6. CDR3 bases: TGTGCCAGCAGTCGGGACAGCGCTGCCTACGAGCAGTACTTC. Protein product: CASSRDSAAYEQYF.

This clonotype was counted many times. The rearrangement uses TRBV7-9 and TRBJ2-6; 10 bases match TRBD1. Per the germline V gene, CDR1 is SEHNR and CDR2 is FQNEAQ (reference sequence). The CDR3 is 17 residues long. V dropped 5 bases and J dropped 1; count of bases not matched to a gene: 5. CDR3 nucleotide sequence: TGTGCCAGCAGCCCCCGGGACAGGGGATCTGGGGCCAACGTCCTGACTTTC. Amino acid sequence: CASSPRDRGSGANVLTF.

This clonotype has ten or more counts. This chain uses TRBV4-3 with TRBJ2-1, with D possibly TRBD2 on 5 matching bases. The V end was cut by 1 base, the J end by 3 bases, with 7 bases between. Germline V gene data show CDR1 as LGHNA and CDR2 as YSLEER. CDR3 length: 14 residues. Here the CDR3 DNA reads TGCGCCAGCAGCCAAGGGCGGGTCTACAATGAGCAGTTCTTC. This encodes CASSQGRVYNEQFF.

This clonotype was seen many times. The genes are TRBV27 and TRBJ2-7; 7 bases fit TRBD1. Germline V CDR1 and CDR2: MNHEY, SMNVEV (reference sequence). The CDR3 is 11 residues long. With V trimmed by 6 bases and J by 12 bases, 8 bases remained unmatched. CDR3 in amino acids: CASRTGSILYF. CDR3 DNA sequence: TGTGCCAGCAGGACAGGGTCTATTCTGTACTTC.

This clonotype was recorded at least ten times. The J gene is TRBJ1-1, the V gene TRBV12-3 or TRBV12-4, with a tentative D call TRBD1 (6 bases). Trimming removed 5 bases from V and 1 base from J, with 11 bases in between. This CDR3 spans 14 amino acids. The CDR3 here is CASSTDSPNTEAFF. As DNA, the CDR3 is TGTGCCAGCAGTACGGACAGCCCGAACACTGAAGCTTTCTTT.

The V call is TRBV7-9, the J call TRBJ2-5; a possible D gene is TRBD2 (6 bases). Trimming stripped 6 bases from V and 4 bases from J, with 21 bases between. Per germline, CDR1 SEHNR and CDR2 FQNEAQ (reference sequence). The CDR3 extends over 16 amino acids. CDR3 sequence: CASSVRREPGSETQYF. CDR3 sequence (DNA): TGTGCCAGCAGTGTTCGGCGGGAACCAGGGTCAGAGACCCAGTACTTC.

This clonotype was seen ten or more times. The chain's CDR3 is CATSRDPAGYNEQFF. CDR3 sequence (DNA): TGTGCCACCAGCAGAGATCCGGCGGGCTACAATGAGCAGTTCTTC. The chain uses TRBV15 and TRBJ2-1; D possibly corresponds to TRBD2 (5 bases). Trimming took off 0 bases at V and 3 bases at J, with 9 bases between the two ends. Germline V gene sequence: CDR1 LNHNV, CDR2 YYDKDF (reference sequence). The CDR3 is 15 residues long.

This clonotype was seen a few times. This chain uses TRBV5-1 with TRBJ2-7; 13 bases fit TRBD2. Germline V gene sequence: CDR1 SGHRS, CDR2 YFSETQ. This CDR3 is 16 amino acids long. Trimming cost V 3 bases and J 3 bases; bases outside gene matches: 6. The CDR3 here is CASSSGLAGSLYEQYF. The CDR3 coding sequence is TGCGCCAGCAGCTCGGGACTAGCGGGGAGTCTCTACGAGCAGTACTTC.

This clonotype was counted between two and nine times. This chain uses TRBV5-5 with TRBJ2-2; maybe TRBD2 (6 bases). Deletions cut 0 bases from V and 4 bases from J, with 13 bases between. The CDR3 is made up of 16 amino acids. From germline, CDR1 is SGHKS and CDR2 YYEKEE (reference sequence). The CDR3 sequence: CASSLAGDLRTGELFF. The CDR3 DNA reads TGTGCCAGCAGCTTGGCGGGGGATTTGCGCACCGGGGAGCTGTTTTTT.

This clonotype was detected a few times. The chain employs TRBV5-1 and TRBJ1-3, with D unresolved. V was trimmed by 0 bases and J by 3 bases, leaving 7 bases between them. Germline assignment: CDR1 SGHRS and CDR2 YFSETQ. The CDR3 is made up of 14 amino acids. The CDR3: CASSLAADGNTIYF. The DNA of the CDR3 is TGCGCCAGCAGCTTGGCTGCGGATGGAAACACCATATATTTT.

V and J are TRBV11-1 and TRBJ2-1; 12 nucleotides agree with TRBD2. V trimming: 5 bases; J trimming: 6 bases; junction bases outside the gene matches: 14. Germline CDR1 reads SGHAT; CDR2 reads FQDESV (reference sequence). The CDR3 consists of 18 residues. This chain's CDR3 is CASSLLAGGGSAPNEQFF. CDR3 in DNA: TGTGCCAGCAGCCTTCTAGCGGGAGGGGGGAGCGCCCCCAATGAGCAGTTCTTC.

This clonotype has at least ten counts. This rearrangement joins TRBV12-3 or TRBV12-4 to TRBJ2-3; possibly TRBD2 for D (5 bases). The V end was cut by 7 bases, the J end by 2 bases, with 16 bases between. There are 15 residues in the CDR3. The CDR3 reads CASTAIRGVTDTQYF. The DNA of the CDR3 is TGTGCCAGCACTGCGATACGGGGAGTCACAGATACGCAGTATTTT.

In its sample, this clonotype was seen a few times. This chain connects TRBV20-1 to TRBJ2-7; 8 bases are shared with TRBD2. Germline V gene lookup returns CDR1 DFQATT and CDR2 SNEGSKA (reference sequence). V shed 0 bases and J 3 bases; nucleotides not matched to a gene: 4. The CDR3 has 14 amino acids. CDR3 loop: CSARDWSGGYEQYF. The CDR3, as DNA: TGCAGTGCTAGAGATTGGAGCGGGGGCTACGAGCAGTACTTC.

This clonotype was detected a few times. The rearrangement links TRBV18 to TRBJ1-1; the D is unclear. This CDR3 is built from 13 residues. CDR1 KGHSH and CDR2 LQKENI come from the germline V gene. The ends were cut back, 2 bases at V and 1 base at J, with 5 bases in the middle. CDR3 DNA sequence: TGTGCCAGCTCACCAGACCAGAACACTGAAGCTTTCTTT. Residues: CASSPDQNTEAFF.

This clonotype occurred a few times. The chain recombines TRBV5-1 with TRBJ2-4; D perhaps matches TRBD1 (6 bases). V was cut by 4 bases and J by 2 bases, with 13 bases left in between. There are 15 residues in the CDR3. Germline assignment: CDR1 SGHRS and CDR2 YFSETQ. CDR3 sequence (DNA): TGCGCCAGCAGCCAGGGGATTCCGTCCAAAAACATTCAGTACTTC. Translating gives CASSQGIPSKNIQYF.

The chain joins TRBV29-1 to TRBJ2-1, with D possibly matching TRBD1 (6 bases). Trimming pared 6 bases from V and 5 bases from J, leaving 17 bases between. The CDR3 sequence is 14 residues long. The germline V gene encodes CDR1 SQVTM and CDR2 ANQGSEA. The CDR3 DNA sequence: TGCAGCGTCCCCGCCCGGACAGTCCACAATGAGCAGTTCTTC. Protein product: CSVPARTVHNEQFF.

In its sample, this clonotype was seen a few times. The rearrangement joins TRBV20-1 to TRBJ2-3; TRBD2 agrees at 10 bases. Losses at the gene ends were 5 bases for V and 4 bases for J; bases not matched to a gene: 6. The germline V gene has CDR1 DFQATT and CDR2 SNEGSKA (reference sequence). The CDR3 has 14 residues. CDR3 in DNA: TGCAGTGCTTTTAGCGGGAGGAGGCCAGATACGCAGTATTTT. The encoded protein is CSAFSGRRPDTQYF.

This clonotype was counted many times. The J gene is TRBJ1-5, the V gene TRBV12-3 or TRBV12-4; 7 nucleotides line up with TRBD1. The CDR3 runs to 14 residues. V trimming: 5 bases; J trimming: 8 bases; junction bases outside the gene matches: 9. CDR3 nucleotides: TGTGCCAGCAGTCCCCCGGGACAGTTAAAGCCCCAGCATTTT. Translation: CASSPPGQLKPQHF.

The chain recombines TRBV24-1 with TRBJ2-3, with TRBD2 identical over 9 bases. This CDR3 contains 15 residues. Germline V gene lookup returns CDR1 KGHDR and CDR2 SFDVKD. V was pared by 5 bases and J by 2 bases, with 4 bases of the junction left unmatched. The CDR3 loop reads CATSVTSGITDTQYF. CDR3 DNA: TGTGCCACCAGTGTGACTAGCGGAATCACAGATACGCAGTATTTT.

There are many counts of this clonotype. The chain carries TRBV25-1 and TRBJ1-6, with 7 bases aligning to TRBD1. Losses at the gene ends were 6 bases for V and 0 bases for J; bases not matched to a gene: 8. This CDR3 contains 17 residues. Looked up from germline, CDR1 is MGHDK and CDR2 is SYGVNS. The CDR3 nucleotides read TGTGCCAGCAGAGGTACAGGGGAATTCTCCTATAATTCACCCCTCCACTTT. It translates to CASRGTGEFSYNSPLHF.

There are many counts of this clonotype. The chain employs TRBV6-5 and TRBJ1-2; possible D gene TRBD1, 5 bases. Germline CDR1 MNHEY, CDR2 SVGAGI. This CDR3 region has 15 residues. V was pared by 0 bases and J by 6 bases, with 14 bases between. The CDR3 DNA sequence: TGTGCCAGCAGTTACTCGTTACTAGGGGAGAATGGCTACACCTTC. Protein: CASSYSLLGENGYTF.

This clonotype was picked up a small number of times. The rearrangement links TRBV5-1 to TRBJ2-4; 10 bases agree with TRBD1. CDR1 and CDR2 from the germline V gene are SGHRS and YFSETQ. The ends lost 5 bases at V and 6 bases at J; junction bases unmatched: 8. This CDR3 has 15 residues. The CDR3 region has the DNA TGCGCCAGCAGTCCGGGACAGGGGATAATAAACATTCAGTACTTC. It encodes CASSPGQGIINIQYF.

The sample holds a few counts of this clonotype. The CDR3 loop reads CASRERTGKNTGELFF. CDR3 DNA: TGTGCCAGCAGAGAACGGACAGGGAAGAACACCGGGGAGCTGTTTTTT. This chain connects TRBV28 to TRBJ2-2; 8 nucleotides align to TRBD1. After removal of 6 bases from V and 1 base from J, the junction contained 7 bases not matched to a gene. CDR1 and CDR2 from the germline V gene are MDHEN and SYDVKM. The CDR3 is 16 residues long.

V and J are TRBV2 and TRBJ2-7; 14 positions match TRBD2. J gave up 6 bases and V 5 bases, and 6 bases lay outside the gene matches. This CDR3 spans 15 amino acids. Germline loops: CDR1 SNHLY, CDR2 FYNNEI. The CDR3 here is CASSRGLAGVIEQYF. The DNA of the CDR3 is TGTGCCAGCAGTAGGGGACTAGCGGGAGTAATCGAGCAGTACTTC.

This clonotype was recorded many times. CDR3 residues: CASSLARTASNTGELFF. In nucleotides, the CDR3 is TGCGCCAGCAGCCTCGCCCGGACAGCCTCGAACACCGGGGAGCTGTTTTTT. The chain combines TRBV5-1 with TRBJ2-2, with D maybe TRBD1 (6 bases). Looked up from germline, CDR1 is SGHRS and CDR2 is YFSETQ. The CDR3 length is 17 residues. V gave up 4 bases and J gave up 0 bases, with 16 bases separating them.

This clonotype was seen more than once but under ten times. The gene calls are TRBV6-5 and TRBJ2-7, with a weak D call TRBD2 (6 bases). V was trimmed by 0 bases and J by 3 bases, leaving 12 bases between them. The CDR3 is 15 residues long. In germline, CDR1 is MNHEY, CDR2 SVGAGI. DNA for the CDR3: TGTGCCAGCAGTTACTCTAAGACCGGGAGCTACGAGCAGTACTTC. Protein sequence: CASSYSKTGSYEQYF.

In this sample, this clonotype turned up a few times. CDR3 residues: CAISAAGQGGQPQHF. Written as DNA, the CDR3 is TGTGCCATCAGTGCAGCTGGACAGGGCGGTCAGCCCCAGCATTTT. The gene calls are TRBV10-3 and TRBJ1-5, with 8 bases fitting TRBD1. V shed 4 bases and J 6 bases; nucleotides not matched to a gene: 8. Germline lookup yields CDR1 ENHRY and CDR2 SYGVKD. This CDR3 spans 15 amino acids.

In its sample, this clonotype was seen a few times. This chain uses TRBV7-8 with TRBJ2-7; D gene unclear. This CDR3 comprises 15 residues. Germline V gives CDR1 SGHVS, CDR2 FQNEAQ. Between the trimmed V and J ends, which lost 5 bases and 0 bases, there was a span of 14 bases. The CDR3 protein is CASSLLPKSSYEQYF. The CDR3 DNA follows: TGTGCCAGCAGCCTTCTGCCGAAAAGCTCCTACGAGCAGTACTTC.

There are many counts of this clonotype. This sequence joins TRBV12-3 or TRBV12-4 and TRBJ2-7; D gene uncertain. Trimming pared 6 bases from V and 3 bases from J, leaving 9 bases between. The CDR3 contains 12 residues. The CDR3 nucleotides are TGTGCCAGCAGCCTAACAAACTACGAGCAGTACTTC. As protein: CASSLTNYEQYF.

This clonotype appeared many times. The V call is TRBV6-1, the J call TRBJ2-3; 8 bases align to TRBD2. J lost 6 bases, V lost 2 bases, and 13 bases had no gene match. The CDR3 is made up of 17 amino acids. CDR1 and CDR2 from the germline V gene are MNHNS and SASEGT. The CDR3 coding sequence is TGTGCCAGCAGTGAACGTCCTATAGCGGGGCTTGAGGATACGCAGTATTTT. This gives the protein CASSERPIAGLEDTQYF.